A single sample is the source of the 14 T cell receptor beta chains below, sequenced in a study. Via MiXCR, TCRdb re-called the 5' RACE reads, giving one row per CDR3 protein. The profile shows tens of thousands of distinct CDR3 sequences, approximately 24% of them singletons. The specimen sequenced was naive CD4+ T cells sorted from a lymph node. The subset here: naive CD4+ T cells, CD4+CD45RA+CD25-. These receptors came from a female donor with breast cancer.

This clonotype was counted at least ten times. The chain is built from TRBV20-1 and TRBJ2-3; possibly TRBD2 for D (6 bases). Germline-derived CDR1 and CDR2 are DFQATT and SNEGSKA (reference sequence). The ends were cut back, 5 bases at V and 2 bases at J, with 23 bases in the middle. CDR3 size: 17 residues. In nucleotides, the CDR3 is TGCAGTGCTTCGGGACTTCCTAATCTGGGGGACACAGATACGCAGTATTTT. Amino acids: CSASGLPNLGDTDTQYF.

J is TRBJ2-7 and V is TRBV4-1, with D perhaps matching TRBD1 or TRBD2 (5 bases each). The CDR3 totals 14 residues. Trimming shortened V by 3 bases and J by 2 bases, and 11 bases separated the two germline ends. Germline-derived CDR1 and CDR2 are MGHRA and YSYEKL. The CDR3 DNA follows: TGCGCCAGCAGCCACCAGGGACGGACCTACGAGCAGTACTTC. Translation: CASSHQGRTYEQYF.

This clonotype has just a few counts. The CDR3 coding sequence is TGTGCCAGCAGCTTACGCCAGAAAGATACGCAGTATTTT. This translates into CASSLRQKDTQYF. V usage is TRBV7-2 and J usage is TRBJ2-3; unclear D gene. There are 13 residues in the CDR3. Germline loops: CDR1 SGHTA, CDR2 FQGNSA. V was cut by 2 bases and J by 5 bases, with 8 bases left in between.

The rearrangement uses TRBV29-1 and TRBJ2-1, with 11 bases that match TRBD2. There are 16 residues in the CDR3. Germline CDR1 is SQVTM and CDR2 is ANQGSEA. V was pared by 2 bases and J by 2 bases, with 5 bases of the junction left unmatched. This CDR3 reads CSVEIVLAGAYNEQFF. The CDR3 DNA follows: TGCAGCGTTGAAATTGTACTAGCGGGAGCCTACAATGAGCAGTTCTTC.

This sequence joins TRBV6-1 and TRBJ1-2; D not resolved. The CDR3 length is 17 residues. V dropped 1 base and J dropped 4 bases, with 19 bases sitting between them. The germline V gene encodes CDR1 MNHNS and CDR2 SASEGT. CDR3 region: CASSEGAGAVLGYGYTF. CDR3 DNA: TGTGCCAGCAGTGAAGGCGCGGGAGCCGTCCTAGGCTATGGCTACACCTTC.

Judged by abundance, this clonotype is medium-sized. CDR3 nucleotides: TGCGCCAGCAGCCTGATGGATGGAAGCTCCTACGAGCAGTACTTC. This codes for CASSLMDGSSYEQYF. V usage is TRBV4-3 and J usage is TRBJ2-7; D remains ambiguous. V was pared by 4 bases and J by 0 bases, with 13 bases between. This CDR3 is built from 15 residues. CDR1 LGHNA and CDR2 YSLEER come from the germline V gene.

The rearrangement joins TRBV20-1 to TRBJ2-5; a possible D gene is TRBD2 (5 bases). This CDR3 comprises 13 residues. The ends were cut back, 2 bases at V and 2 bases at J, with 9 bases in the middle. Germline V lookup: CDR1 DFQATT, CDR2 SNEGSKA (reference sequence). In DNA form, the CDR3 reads TGCAGTGCTAGATTCGGGGTACAAGAGACCCAGTACTTC. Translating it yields CSARFGVQETQYF.

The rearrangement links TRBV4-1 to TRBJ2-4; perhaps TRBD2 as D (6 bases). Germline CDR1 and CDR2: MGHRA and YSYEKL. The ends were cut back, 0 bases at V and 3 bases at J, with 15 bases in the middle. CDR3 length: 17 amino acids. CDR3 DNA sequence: TGCGCCAGCAGCCAAGATTTTCGGGAGTCGGGCAAAAACATTCAGTACTTC. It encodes CASSQDFRESGKNIQYF.

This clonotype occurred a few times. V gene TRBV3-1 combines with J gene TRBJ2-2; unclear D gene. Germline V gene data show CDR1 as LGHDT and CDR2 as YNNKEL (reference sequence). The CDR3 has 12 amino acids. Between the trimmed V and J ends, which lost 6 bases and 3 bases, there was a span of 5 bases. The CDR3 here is CASRSYTGELFF. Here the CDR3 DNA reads TGTGCCAGCAGGAGTTACACCGGGGAGCTGTTTTTT.

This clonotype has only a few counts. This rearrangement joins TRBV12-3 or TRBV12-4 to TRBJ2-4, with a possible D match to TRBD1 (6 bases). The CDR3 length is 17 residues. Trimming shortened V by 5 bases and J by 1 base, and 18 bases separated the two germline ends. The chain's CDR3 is CASSPSTGFGAKNIQYF. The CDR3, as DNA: TGTGCCAGCAGTCCTAGTACAGGGTTTGGGGCCAAAAACATTCAGTACTTC.

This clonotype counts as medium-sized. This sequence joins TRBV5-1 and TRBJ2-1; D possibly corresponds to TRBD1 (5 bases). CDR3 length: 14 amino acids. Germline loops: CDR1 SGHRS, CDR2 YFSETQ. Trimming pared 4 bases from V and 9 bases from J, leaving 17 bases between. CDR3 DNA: TGCGCCAGCAGCCCTGGGGAATCTAGGGGTGAGCAGTTCTTC. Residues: CASSPGESRGEQFF.

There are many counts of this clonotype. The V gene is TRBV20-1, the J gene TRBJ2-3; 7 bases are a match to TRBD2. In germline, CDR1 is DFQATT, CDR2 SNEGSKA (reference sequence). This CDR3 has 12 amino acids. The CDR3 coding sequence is TGCAGGATGGGAGGGAGGGCAGATACGCAGTATTTT. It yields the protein CRMGGRADTQYF.

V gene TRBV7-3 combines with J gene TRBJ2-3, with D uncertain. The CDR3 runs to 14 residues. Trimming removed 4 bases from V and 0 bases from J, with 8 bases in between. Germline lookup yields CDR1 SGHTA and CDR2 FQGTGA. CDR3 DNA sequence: TGTGCCAGCAGCTCCGGCTTGAGCACAGATACGCAGTATTTT. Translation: CASSSGLSTDTQYF.

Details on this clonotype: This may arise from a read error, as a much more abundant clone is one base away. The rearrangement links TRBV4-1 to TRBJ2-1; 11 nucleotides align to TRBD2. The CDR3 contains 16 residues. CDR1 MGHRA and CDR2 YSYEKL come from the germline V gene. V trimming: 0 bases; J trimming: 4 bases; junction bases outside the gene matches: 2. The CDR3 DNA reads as TGCGCCAGCAGCCAAGAAGGGACTAGCGGATACAATGAGCAGTTCTTC. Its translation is CASSQEGTSGYNEQFF.